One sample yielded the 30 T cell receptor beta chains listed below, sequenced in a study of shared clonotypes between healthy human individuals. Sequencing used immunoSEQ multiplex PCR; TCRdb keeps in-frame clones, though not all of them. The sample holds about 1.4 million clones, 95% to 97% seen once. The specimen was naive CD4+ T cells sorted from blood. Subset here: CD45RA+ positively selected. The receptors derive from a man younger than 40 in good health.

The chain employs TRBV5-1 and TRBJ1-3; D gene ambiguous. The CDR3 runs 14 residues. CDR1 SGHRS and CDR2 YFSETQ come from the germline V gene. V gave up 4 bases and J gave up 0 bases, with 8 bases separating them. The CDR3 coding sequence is TGCGCCAGCAGCGCGGACGGCTCTGGAAACACCATATATTTT. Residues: CASSADGSGNTIYF.

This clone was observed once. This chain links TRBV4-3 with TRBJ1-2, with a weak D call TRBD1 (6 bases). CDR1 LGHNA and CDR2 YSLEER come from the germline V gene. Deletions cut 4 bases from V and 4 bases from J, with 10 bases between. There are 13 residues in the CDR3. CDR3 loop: CASSPGQSYGYTF. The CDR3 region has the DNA TGCGCCAGCAGCCCCGGACAGAGCTATGGCTACACCTTC.

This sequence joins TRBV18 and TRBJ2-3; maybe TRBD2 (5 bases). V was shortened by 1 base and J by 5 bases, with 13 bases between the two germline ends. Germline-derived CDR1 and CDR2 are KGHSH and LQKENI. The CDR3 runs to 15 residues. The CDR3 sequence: CASSPRSGVQDTQYF. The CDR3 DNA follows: TGTGCCAGCTCACCACGATCCGGGGTCCAAGATACGCAGTATTTT.

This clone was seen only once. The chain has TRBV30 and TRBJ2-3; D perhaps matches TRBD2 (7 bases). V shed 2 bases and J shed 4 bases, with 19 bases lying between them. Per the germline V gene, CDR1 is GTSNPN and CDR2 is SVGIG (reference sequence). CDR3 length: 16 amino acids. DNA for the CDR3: TGTGCCTGGAGTTCGGGTAGGGGGGGGCTCCCAGATACGCAGTATTTT. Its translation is CAWSSGRGGLPDTQYF.

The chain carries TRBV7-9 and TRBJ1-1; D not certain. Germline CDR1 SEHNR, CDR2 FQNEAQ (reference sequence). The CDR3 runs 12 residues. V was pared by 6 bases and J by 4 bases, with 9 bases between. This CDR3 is CASSLVLTEAFF. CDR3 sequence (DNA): TGTGCCAGCAGTCTGGTACTCACTGAAGCTTTCTTT. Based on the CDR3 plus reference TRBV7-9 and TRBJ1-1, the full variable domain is DTGVSQNPRHKITKRGQNVTFRCDPISEHNRLYWYRQTLGQGPEFLTYFQNEAQLEKSRLLSDRFSAERPKGSFSTLEIQRTEQGDSAMYLCASSLVLTEAFFGQGTRLTVV.

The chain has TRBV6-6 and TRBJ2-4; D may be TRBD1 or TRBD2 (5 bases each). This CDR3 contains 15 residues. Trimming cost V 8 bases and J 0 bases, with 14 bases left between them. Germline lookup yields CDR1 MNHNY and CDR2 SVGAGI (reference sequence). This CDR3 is CASRGLILAKNIQYF. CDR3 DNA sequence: TGTGCCAGCCGGGGCCTGATACTAGCCAAAAACATTCAGTACTTC.

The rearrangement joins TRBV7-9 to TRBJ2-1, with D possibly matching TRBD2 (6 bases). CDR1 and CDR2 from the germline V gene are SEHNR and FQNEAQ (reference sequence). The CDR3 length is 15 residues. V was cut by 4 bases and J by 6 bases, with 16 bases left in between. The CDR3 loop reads CASSSLARRGNEQFF. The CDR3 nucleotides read TGTGCCAGCAGCTCGCTAGCGAGAAGGGGCAATGAGCAGTTCTTC.

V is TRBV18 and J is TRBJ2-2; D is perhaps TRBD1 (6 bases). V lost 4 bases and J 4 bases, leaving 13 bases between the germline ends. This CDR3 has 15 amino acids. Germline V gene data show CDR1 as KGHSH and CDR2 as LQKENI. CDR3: CASSQFGRGTGELFF. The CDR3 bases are TGTGCCAGCTCACAATTTGGCAGGGGCACCGGGGAGCTGTTTTTT. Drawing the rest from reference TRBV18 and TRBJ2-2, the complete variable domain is NAGVMQNPRHLVRRRGQEARLRCSPMKGHSHVYWYRQLPEEGLKFMVYLQKENIIDESGMPKERFSAEFPKEGPSILRIQQVVRGDSAAYFCASSQFGRGTGELFFGEGSRLTVL.

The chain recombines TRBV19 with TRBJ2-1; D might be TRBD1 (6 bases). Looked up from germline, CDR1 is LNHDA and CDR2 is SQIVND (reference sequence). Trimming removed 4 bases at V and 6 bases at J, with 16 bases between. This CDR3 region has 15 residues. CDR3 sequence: CASSKNPGVGNEQFF. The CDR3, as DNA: TGTGCCAGTAGTAAGAATCCAGGGGTCGGCAATGAGCAGTTCTTC.

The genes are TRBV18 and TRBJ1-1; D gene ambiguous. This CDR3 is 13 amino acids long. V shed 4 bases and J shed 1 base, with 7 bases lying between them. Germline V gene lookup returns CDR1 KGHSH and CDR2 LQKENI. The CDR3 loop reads CASSQKGNTEAFF. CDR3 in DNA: TGTGCCAGCTCACAGAAGGGGAACACTGAAGCTTTCTTT. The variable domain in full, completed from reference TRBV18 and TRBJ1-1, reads NAGVMQNPRHLVRRRGQEARLRCSPMKGHSHVYWYRQLPEEGLKFMVYLQKENIIDESGMPKERFSAEFPKEGPSILRIQQVVRGDSAAYFCASSQKGNTEAFFGQGTRLTVV.

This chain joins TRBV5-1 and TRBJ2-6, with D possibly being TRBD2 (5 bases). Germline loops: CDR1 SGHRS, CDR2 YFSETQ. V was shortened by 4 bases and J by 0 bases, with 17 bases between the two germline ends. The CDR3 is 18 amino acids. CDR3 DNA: TGCGCCAGCAGCCCAATGGACTCCCCTCTCTCTGGGGCCAACGTCCTGACTTTC. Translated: CASSPMDSPLSGANVLTF.

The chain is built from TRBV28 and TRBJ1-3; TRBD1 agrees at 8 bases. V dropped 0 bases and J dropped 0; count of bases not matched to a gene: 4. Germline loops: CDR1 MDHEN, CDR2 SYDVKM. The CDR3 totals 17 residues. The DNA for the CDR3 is TGTGCCAGCAGTTTATGGCAGGGGGCCCTCTCTGGAAACACCATATATTTT. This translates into CASSLWQGALSGNTIYF.

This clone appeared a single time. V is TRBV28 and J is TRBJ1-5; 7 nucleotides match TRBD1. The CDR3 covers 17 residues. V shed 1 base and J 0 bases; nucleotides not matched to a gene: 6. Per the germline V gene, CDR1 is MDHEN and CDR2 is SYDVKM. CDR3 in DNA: TGTGCCAGCAGTTTATATGCCGGGACAGATAGCAATCAGCCCCAGCATTTT. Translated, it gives CASSLYAGTDSNQPQHF.

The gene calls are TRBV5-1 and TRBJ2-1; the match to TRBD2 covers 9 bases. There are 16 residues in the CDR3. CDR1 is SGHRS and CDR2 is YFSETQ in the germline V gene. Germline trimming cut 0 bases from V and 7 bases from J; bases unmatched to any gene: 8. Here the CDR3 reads CASSLDGGRALNEQFF. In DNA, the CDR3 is TGCGCCAGCAGCTTGGACGGCGGGAGGGCCTTAAATGAGCAGTTCTTC.

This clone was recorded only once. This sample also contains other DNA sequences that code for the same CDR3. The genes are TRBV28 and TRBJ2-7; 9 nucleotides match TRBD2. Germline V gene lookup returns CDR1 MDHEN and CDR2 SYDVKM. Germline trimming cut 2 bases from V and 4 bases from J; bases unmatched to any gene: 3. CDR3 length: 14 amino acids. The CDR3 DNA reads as TGTGCCAGCAGTTTAGGGACTAGCTCGTACGAGCAGTACTTC. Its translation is CASSLGTSSYEQYF.

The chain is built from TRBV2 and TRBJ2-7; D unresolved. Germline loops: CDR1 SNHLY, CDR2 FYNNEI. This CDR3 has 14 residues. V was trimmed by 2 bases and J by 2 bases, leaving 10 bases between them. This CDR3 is CASSEYIPTYEQYF. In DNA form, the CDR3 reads TGTGCCAGCAGTGAATACATACCCACCTACGAGCAGTACTTC.

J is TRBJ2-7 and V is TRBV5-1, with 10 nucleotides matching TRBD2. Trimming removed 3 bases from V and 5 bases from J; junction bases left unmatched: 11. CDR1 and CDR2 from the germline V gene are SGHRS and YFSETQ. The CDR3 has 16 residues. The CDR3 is CASSYRTSGRGDEQYF. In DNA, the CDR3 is TGCGCCAGCAGCTACCGGACTAGCGGAAGAGGGGACGAGCAGTACTTC.

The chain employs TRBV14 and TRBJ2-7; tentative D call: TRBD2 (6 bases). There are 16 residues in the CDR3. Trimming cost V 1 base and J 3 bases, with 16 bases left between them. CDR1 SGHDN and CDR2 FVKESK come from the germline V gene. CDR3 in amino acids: CASSQGSTGVGYEQYF. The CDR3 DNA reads TGTGCCAGCAGCCAAGGAAGTACGGGAGTTGGCTACGAGCAGTACTTC. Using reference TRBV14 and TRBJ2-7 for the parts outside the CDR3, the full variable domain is EAGVTQFPSHSVIEKGQTVTLRCDPISGHDNLYWYRRVMGKEIKFLLHFVKESKQDESGMPNNRFLAERTGGTYSTLKVQPAELEDSGVYFCASSQGSTGVGYEQYFGPGTRLTVT.

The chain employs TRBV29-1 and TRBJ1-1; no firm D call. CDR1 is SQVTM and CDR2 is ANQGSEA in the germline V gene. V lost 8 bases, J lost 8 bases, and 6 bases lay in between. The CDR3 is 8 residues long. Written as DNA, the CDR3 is TGCAGCAGAAAGGAAGCTTTCTTT. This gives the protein CSRKEAFF.

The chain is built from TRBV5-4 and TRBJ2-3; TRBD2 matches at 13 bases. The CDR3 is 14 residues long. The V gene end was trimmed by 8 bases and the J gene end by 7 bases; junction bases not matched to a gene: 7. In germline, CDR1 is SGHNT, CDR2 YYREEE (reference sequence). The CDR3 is CASGGLAGSHTQYF. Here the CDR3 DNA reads TGTGCCAGTGGGGGACTAGCGGGATCACATACGCAGTATTTT.

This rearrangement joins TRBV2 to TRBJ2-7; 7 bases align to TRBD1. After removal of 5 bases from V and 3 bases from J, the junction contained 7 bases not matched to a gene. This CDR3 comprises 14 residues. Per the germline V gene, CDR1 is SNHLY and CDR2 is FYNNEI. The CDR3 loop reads CASSFDREIYEQYF. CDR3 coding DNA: TGTGCCAGCAGTTTCGACAGGGAGATCTACGAGCAGTACTTC. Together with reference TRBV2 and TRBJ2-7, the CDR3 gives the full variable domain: EPEVTQTPSHQVTQMGQEVILRCVPISNHLYFYWYRQILGQKVEFLVSFYNNEISEKSEIFDDQFSVERPDGSNFTLKIRSTKLEDSAMYFCASSFDREIYEQYFGPGTRLTVT.

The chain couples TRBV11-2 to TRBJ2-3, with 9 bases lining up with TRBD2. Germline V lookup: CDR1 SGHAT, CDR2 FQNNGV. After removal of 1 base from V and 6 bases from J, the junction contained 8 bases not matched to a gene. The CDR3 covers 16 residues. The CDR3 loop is CASSLVGGRAGDTQYF. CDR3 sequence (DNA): TGTGCCAGCAGCTTAGTGGGCGGGAGGGCCGGGGATACGCAGTATTTT.

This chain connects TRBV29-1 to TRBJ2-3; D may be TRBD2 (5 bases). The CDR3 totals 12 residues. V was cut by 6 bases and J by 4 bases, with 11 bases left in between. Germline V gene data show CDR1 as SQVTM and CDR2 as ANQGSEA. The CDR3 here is CSVLLVADTQYF. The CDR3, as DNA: TGCAGCGTCCTACTAGTCGCAGATACGCAGTATTTT.

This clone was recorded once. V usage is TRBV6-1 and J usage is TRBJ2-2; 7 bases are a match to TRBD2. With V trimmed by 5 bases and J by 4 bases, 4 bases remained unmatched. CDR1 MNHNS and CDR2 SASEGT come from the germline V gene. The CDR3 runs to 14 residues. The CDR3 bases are TGTGCCAGCAGTTCTGGGGGGGGCACCGGGGAGCTGTTTTTT. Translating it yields CASSSGGGTGELFF.

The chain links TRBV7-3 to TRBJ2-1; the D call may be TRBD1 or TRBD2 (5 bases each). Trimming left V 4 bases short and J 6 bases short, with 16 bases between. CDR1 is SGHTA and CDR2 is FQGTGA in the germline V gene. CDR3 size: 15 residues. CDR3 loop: CASSSSGTARNEQFF. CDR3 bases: TGTGCCAGCAGCTCATCCGGGACCGCCCGCAATGAGCAGTTCTTC. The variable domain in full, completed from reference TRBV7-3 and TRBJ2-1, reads GAGVSQTPSNKVTEKGKYVELRCDPISGHTALYWYRQSLGQGPEFLIYFQGTGAADDSGLPNDRFFAVRPEGSVSTLKIQRTERGDSAVYLCASSSSGTARNEQFFGPGTRLTVL.

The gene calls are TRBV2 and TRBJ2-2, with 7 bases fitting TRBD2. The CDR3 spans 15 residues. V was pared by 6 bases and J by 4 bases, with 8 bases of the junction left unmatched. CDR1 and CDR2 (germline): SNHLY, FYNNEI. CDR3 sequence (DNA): TGTGCCAGCAGAGCTAGCAGGGAGGGCACCGGGGAGCTGTTTTTT. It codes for CASRASREGTGELFF.

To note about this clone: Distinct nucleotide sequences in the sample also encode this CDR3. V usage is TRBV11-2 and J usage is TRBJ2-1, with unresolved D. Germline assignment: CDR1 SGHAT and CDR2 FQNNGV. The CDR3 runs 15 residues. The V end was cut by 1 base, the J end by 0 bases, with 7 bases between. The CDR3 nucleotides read TGTGCCAGCAGCTTAGGACCAAGCTCCTACAATGAGCAGTTCTTC. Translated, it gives CASSLGPSSYNEQFF.

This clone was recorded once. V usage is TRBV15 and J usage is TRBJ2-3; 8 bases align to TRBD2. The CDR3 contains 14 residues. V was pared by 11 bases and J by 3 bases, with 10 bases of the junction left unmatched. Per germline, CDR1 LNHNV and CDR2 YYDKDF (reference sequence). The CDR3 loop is CAPRGGGRTDTQYF. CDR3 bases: TGTGCCCCAAGAGGCGGGGGGAGGACAGATACGCAGTATTTT.

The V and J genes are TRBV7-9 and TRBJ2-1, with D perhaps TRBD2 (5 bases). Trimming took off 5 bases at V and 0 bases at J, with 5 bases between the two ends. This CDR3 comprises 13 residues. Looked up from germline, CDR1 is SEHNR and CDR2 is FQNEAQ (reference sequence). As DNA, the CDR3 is TGTGCCAGCAGCGGGAGCTCCTACAATGAGCAGTTCTTC. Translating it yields CASSGSSYNEQFF.

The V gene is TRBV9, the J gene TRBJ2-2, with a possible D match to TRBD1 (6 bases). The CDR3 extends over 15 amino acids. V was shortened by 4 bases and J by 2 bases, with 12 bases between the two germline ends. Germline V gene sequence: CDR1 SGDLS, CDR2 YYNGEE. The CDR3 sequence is CASSSGQPNTGELFF. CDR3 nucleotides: TGTGCCAGCAGCTCTGGACAGCCCAACACCGGGGAGCTGTTTTTT.